The entry that follows covers one TCR beta chain sequence. Sort purity for all populations was recorded as exceeding 98%. Since all of the isolated RNA was reverse transcribed, expressed TCRB transcripts were what got sequenced. Profiling relied on immunoSEQ multiplex PCR, and the TCRdb table lists in-frame clones only, not all of them. The table shows about 320,000 clones, with 11% to 15% occurring only once. The data derive from a study of beta chain features in type 1 diabetes. The source is a man younger than 40 in good health. The sequencing input was central memory CD4+ T cells from blood.

The CDR3 protein is CASGPANRDTEAFF. In DNA, the CDR3 is TGTGCTAGTGGTCCAGCAAACAGGGATACTGAAGCTTTCTTT. The gene calls are TRBV12-5 and TRBJ1-1, with a tentative D call TRBD1 (6 bases). Germline loops: CDR1 LGHNT, CDR2 FRNRAP. With 5 bases removed from V and 5 bases from J, the gap between germline ends came to 15 bases. The CDR3 loop spans 14 amino acids. Supplemented by reference TRBV12-5 and TRBJ1-1, the full variable domain reads DARVTQTPRHKVTEMGQEVTMRCQPILGHNTVFWYRQTMMQGLELLAYFRNRAPLDDSGMPKDRFSAEMPDATLATLKIQPSEPRDSAVYFCASGPANRDTEAFFGQGTRLTVV.